This TCR beta chain was observed in a study of TIL therapy for anti-PD-1-resistant metastatic lung cancer. Study details: Tumors carried a median about 1.5 non-synonymous mutations per megabase.

Sequencing used immunoSEQ v3. Assay used: immunoSEQ multiplex PCR; TCRdb lists only in-frame clones, some missing. The top ten clones hold roughly 1.9% of a sample with 20,000 to 25,000 clones, 70% to 85% of them seen once. The CDR3 is 13 residues long. Germline CDR1 reads SGHVS; CDR2 reads FNYEAQ. Trimming removed 5 bases at V and 9 bases at J, with 14 bases between. Stated time point: pre-treatment sample, taken before nivolumab and TIL therapy. The chain employs TRBV7-6 and TRBJ2-1; D possibly corresponds to TRBD1 (5 bases). This sequence originates from a person between 30 and 80 years old with non-small cell lung cancer. The sample was blood, taken at baseline. Here the CDR3 DNA reads TGTGCCAGCAGCCCCAGGGAAAAGTCTGAGCAGTTCTTC. It codes for CASSPREKSEQFF.